Listed here are 5 T cell receptor beta chains from one sample, sequenced in a study of T cells in Graves' hyperthyroidism and ophthalmopathy. TCR beta CDR3 regions were amplified from RNA transcripts. With the HTBI primer set, the TCR CDR3 went through a first round of RT-PCR. TCRdb used MiXCR to reprocess the multiplex PCR reads, holding one entry per CDR3 protein. The repertoire holds about 570,000 distinct CDR3 sequences, with approximately 14% as singletons. Sample: blood. These receptors originate from a woman in her thirties or forties with Graves' hyperthyroidism.

The table lists this clonotype with many counts. The chain combines TRBV6-1 with TRBJ2-6, with 7 bases that match TRBD1. This CDR3 region has 17 residues. V was clipped by 7 bases and J by 0 bases; unmatched bases: 9. The germline CDR1 and CDR2 sequences are MNHNS and SASEGT. The CDR3 DNA follows: TGTGCCAGCATGCCGGACAGGTGGACCTCTGGGGCCAACGTCCTGACTTTC. The encoded protein is CASMPDRWTSGANVLTF.

This clonotype came up many times. The J gene is TRBJ2-7, the V gene TRBV28, with D uncertain. V was pared by 2 bases and J by 2 bases, with 16 bases between. CDR3 size: 16 residues. CDR1 is MDHEN, CDR2 SYDVKM, per germline. The CDR3 region is CASSLGWDFRAYEQYF. The CDR3 coding sequence is TGTGCCAGCAGTTTAGGTTGGGATTTTAGGGCCTACGAGCAGTACTTC.

This clonotype was seen ten or more times. The chain combines TRBV20-1 with TRBJ2-1; 10 bases align to TRBD2. This CDR3 is built from 17 residues. The junction had 6 bases not matched to a gene; V was cut back by 0 bases and J by 1 base. Germline values: CDR1 DFQATT, CDR2 SNEGSKA (reference sequence). CDR3 protein: CSARDTLAGASYNEQFF. CDR3 nucleotide sequence: TGCAGTGCTAGAGATACCCTAGCGGGGGCTTCCTACAATGAGCAGTTCTTC.

This chain joins TRBV11-2 and TRBJ1-3; 7 positions match TRBD1. The CDR3 runs to 16 residues. Looked up from germline, CDR1 is SGHAT and CDR2 is FQNNGV. V dropped 3 bases and J dropped 4; count of bases not matched to a gene: 9. CDR3 in amino acids: CASSLPDRSRGNTIYF. CDR3 bases: TGTGCCAGCAGCTTGCCGGACAGGTCCCGGGGAAACACCATATATTTT.

This clonotype was seen at least ten times. This sequence joins TRBV6-1 and TRBJ2-7; TRBD1 matches 9 bases. CDR1 and CDR2 (germline): MNHNS, SASEGT. The CDR3 consists of 16 residues. V lost 3 bases to trimming and J lost 1 base; unmatched junction nucleotides: 7. CDR3 sequence: CASSEFLDRGSYEQYF. The CDR3 coding sequence is TGTGCCAGCAGTGAGTTTCTAGACAGGGGGTCCTACGAGCAGTACTTC.